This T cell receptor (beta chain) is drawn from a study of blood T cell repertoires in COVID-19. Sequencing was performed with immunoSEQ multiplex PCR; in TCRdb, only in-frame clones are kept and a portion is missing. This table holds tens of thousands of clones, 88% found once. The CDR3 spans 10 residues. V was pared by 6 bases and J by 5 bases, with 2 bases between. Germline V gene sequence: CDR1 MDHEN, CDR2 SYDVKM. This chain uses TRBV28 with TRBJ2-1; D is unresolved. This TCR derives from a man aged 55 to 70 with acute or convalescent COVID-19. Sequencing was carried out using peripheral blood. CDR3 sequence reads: CASSDNEQFF. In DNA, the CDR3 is TGTGCCAGCAGCGACAATGAGCAGTTCTTC.